The text below deals with one T cell receptor (beta chain). This clonotype appeared a few times. No cognate antigen has been identified for it. Qualities for individual bases were not recorded, and no much larger clone is one base off. The data stem from a study of T cells in Graves' hyperthyroidism and ophthalmopathy (dated by TCRdb to the late 2010s). Describing the broader study: Peripheral blood samples were taken at initial diagnosis, before any treatment was given. To identify TCR V-J signatures that set the groups apart, the researchers used a discovery cohort of 90 to 100 patients, made up of 40 to 45 with Graves' ophthalmopathy and some 56 with stable Graves' hyperthyroidism. Prospective prediction of ophthalmopathy was tested in an independent validation cohort consisting of about 20 hyperthyroidism patients and approximately 16 patients who later progressed to ophthalmopathy. For training and testing, the roughly 93 patients in the discovery cohort were randomly divided in a 7:3 ratio. In addition, the study compared T-cell repertoires in thyroid tissue and in blood from several Graves' hyperthyroidism patients. After blood sampling, hyperthyroidism patients were treated with methimazole at a starting dose of 30 mg daily, and ophthalmopathy patients were treated with high-dose intravenous methylprednisolone. TCR Vbeta CDR3 sequencing of 120 to 150 peripheral blood samples (around 45 ophthalmopathy, 75 hyperthyroidism and approximately 17 progressor patients) is reported in the paper. Paper-wide results and their limitations: In validation, the model predicted progression to ophthalmopathy with 65% to 71% sensitivity and about 73% specificity, a median of 6.5 months before onset. A 13 V-J signature model separated ophthalmopathy from stable hyperthyroidism, with approximately 86% sensitivity and approximately 81% specificity in cross-validation and 80%/75% in testing. No statistical method was used to fix the sample size in advance, and group allocation was not hidden from the investigators. Most expanded thyroid clonotypes (frequency above 0.001) were also detected in blood, suggesting blood repertoires may reflect thyroid immune responses.

TCR beta CDR3 regions were amplified from RNA transcripts. For the first round of RT-PCR on the TCR CDR3, the HTBI primer set was used together with the Qiagen OneStep RT-PCR kit. A second multiplex PCR round built the libraries, followed by size selection and purification. Paired-end sequencing of the libraries was performed with 100 bp reads on an Illumina HiSeq2000. The source study handled its data this way. SOAPnuke was used to process the raw data, throwing out any read that contained adapters or uncalled bases, had a mean Phred below 15, or lacked an exact constant-primer or identifier match. COPE v1.2.5 was used to merge high-quality paired reads, and clonotypes were defined as unique nucleotide sequences. Clonotypes were aligned to IMGT TRBV, TRBD and TRBJ reference segments using MiTCR v1.1. The analysis included only V-J combinations with a frequency above 0.0001, which together covered 99% to 99.2% of the repertoires. A TCS score was defined as the ratio of F50 (clonal expansion) to E x V (chaos), with BLOSUM62-based TCRdist applied between CDR3 peptides within each V-J. Welch's t-statistics and random forest reduced 500 to 650 V-J features to roughly 13, which were used in a naive Bayes classifier (R e1071). Using fastp trimming at Q25 and MiXCR clonotype assembly, TCRdb reanalyzed the public sequencing data and kept in-frame beta chains. When rows share a CDR3 protein, they turn into one entry using the most common DNA and genes. These V and J calls originate from TCRdb's pipeline instead of the authors' own analysis. This sample lists fewer than 750,000 distinct CDR3 sequences; roughly 15% were detected once. Jointly, the top ten make up around an eighth of the sample.

In the ophthalmopathy patients, disease was moderately to severely active, with a Clinical Activity Score of 3 or more, a NOSPECS grade of 4 or more, and a duration of less than 3 months. Any patient with an uncontrolled infection, another autoimmune disease, pregnancy or lactation was excluded. Clinical symptoms, serum thyroxine and TRAb, thyroid ultrasound, and orbital computed tomography formed the basis for the diagnoses. PBMCs were isolated from around 10 ml of fresh peripheral blood by Ficoll-Paque density gradient centrifugation. Total RNA was extracted with Trizol reagent, and quality was checked on an Agilent 2100 Bioanalyzer. The source of this sequence is a woman in her 50s with Graves' ophthalmopathy. Sample: blood.

The DNA is TGTGCCAGCAGTGTACAGTTCAATTCACCCCTCCACTTT. It translates as CASSVQFNSPLHF. This chain joins TRBV6-1 to TRBJ1-6; confidence is insufficient to name the D gene. Per the germline V gene, MNHNS is the CDR1 and SASEGT is the CDR2. The V end loses 4 bases and the J end loses 7 bases, and a stretch of 8 bases separates them. Inclusive of the bounding cysteine and phenylalanine, the CDR3 is 13 residues long. The entry retains the CDR3 DNA only, 39 bases that are in frame from base 1.